A selection of T cell receptor beta chains follows, all from one sample in a study of beta chain features in type 1 diabetes. Assay: immunoSEQ multiplex PCR; the TCRdb copy retains only in-frame clones and omits some. The top ten clones hold around 0.48% of a sample with roughly 140,000 clones, under 13% of them seen once. Source material: central memory CD4+ T cells from blood. All receptors come from a man aged 30 to 39 with type 1 diabetes. Both conserved end residues are part of each CDR3. Fields, in order: V gene, J gene, CDR3 protein.

>TRBV4-3|TRBJ2-7
CASSHSPGGVYEQYF
>TRBV6-5|TRBJ2-7
CASSYSGSRSYEQYF
>TRBV29-1|TRBJ2-1
CSALQGSNEQFF
>TRBV28|TRBJ2-1
CATGGEGSLDYEQFF
>TRBV13|TRBJ1-2
CASSLGSGLHYGYTF
>TRBV7-2|TRBJ1-1
CASSSRGGIAESGAFF
>TRBV2|TRBJ2-5
CASRGQGIETQYF
>TRBV18|TRBJ2-7
CASSPRVATGVPEQYF
>TRBV25-1|TRBJ2-1
CASSQGLAGDTEQFF
>TRBV15|TRBJ2-1
CATRPSGRASGEQFF
>TRBV7-2|TRBJ2-3
CASSPSGGGGADTQYF
>TRBV28|TRBJ2-7
CASSLTGTGAYEQYF
>TRBV28|TRBJ2-7
CASSLPGSSYEQYF
>TRBV25-1|TRBJ2-5
CASSDDGLAGVETQYF
>TRBV29-1|TRBJ2-5
CSAWRGAETQYF
>TRBV9|TRBJ2-7
CASSVGVGSYEQYF
>TRBV9|TRBJ2-1
CASSAVRDGRADEQFF
>TRBV4-1|TRBJ2-1
CASSPIGPGLAGGPRYNEQFF
>TRBV4-2|TRBJ2-3
CASSLRQGMADTQYF
>TRBV4-3|TRBJ2-5
CASSPAGTDPSETQYF
>TRBV7-9|TRBJ2-5
CASSSRLASTAETQYF
>TRBV11-2|TRBJ2-1
CASSSLPFAGGTSNEQFF
>TRBV20-1|TRBJ2-3
CSADISDTQYF
>TRBV5-4|TRBJ2-7
CASTVAGGNFYEQYF
>TRBV7-2|TRBJ2-1
CASSTSGVSYNEQFF
>TRBV15|TRBJ2-3
CATSRTGWGTDTQYF
>TRBV28|TRBJ2-1
CASSAPGTSGNEQFF
>TRBV7-9|TRBJ2-1
CASSSHKGQGIHEQFF
>TRBV7-9|TRBJ2-2
CASSPSGELFF
>TRBV6-5|TRBJ1-2
CASSIRDRGHYGYTF
>TRBV2|TRBJ2-7
CASRKVGLLSEQYF
>TRBV5-1|TRBJ2-7
CASSLATGVLDEQYF
>TRBV5-1|TRBJ1-1
CASSSPGLNTEAFF
>TRBV6-5|TRBJ1-1
CASSYSRTGDTEAFF
>TRBV7-9|TRBJ2-7
CASSRLPGLSFYEQYF
>TRBV5-1|TRBJ2-5
CASSLAGAEQTQYF
>TRBV7-3|TRBJ2-1
CASSLWGDSSYNEQFF
>TRBV28|TRBJ1-1
CASSTRQGSTEAFF
>TRBV27|TRBJ2-7
CASSEPGTASYEQYF
>TRBV4-2|TRBJ2-1
CASLNLGGGNEQFF
>TRBV6-1|TRBJ2-5
CASSRGRGQETQYF
>TRBV5-1|TRBJ2-6
CASREWQSGANVLTF
>TRBV5-1|TRBJ2-4
CASSLGLASGNKNIQYF